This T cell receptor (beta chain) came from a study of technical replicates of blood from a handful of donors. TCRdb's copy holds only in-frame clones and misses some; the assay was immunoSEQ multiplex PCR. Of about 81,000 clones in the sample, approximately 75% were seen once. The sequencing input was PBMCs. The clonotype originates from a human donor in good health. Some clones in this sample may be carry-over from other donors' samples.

As DNA, the CDR3 is TGTGCCAGCAGCCATAGAATAGGGGACAATAATGAAAAACTGTTTTTT. This gives the protein CASSHRIGDNNEKLFF. This rearrangement joins TRBV14 to TRBJ1-4, with a possible D match to TRBD1 (6 bases). This CDR3 comprises 16 residues. V lost 3 bases, J lost 4 bases, and 15 bases lay in between. CDR1 is SGHDN and CDR2 is FVKESK in the germline V gene.